This T cell receptor (beta chain) was identified in a study of blood T cell repertoires in COVID-19. V lost 1 base, J lost 2 bases, and 9 bases stayed unmatched. The V gene's germline CDR1 is SQVTM and CDR2 ANQGSEA. The CDR3 contains 16 residues. Measured with immunoSEQ multiplex PCR; TCRdb has only the in-frame clones, and not every one. Of about 87,000 clones listed, 70% to 85% are singletons. This chain links TRBV29-1 with TRBJ2-5, with 8 nucleotides matching TRBD1. The sample comprised peripheral blood. This receptor was taken from a woman between 50 and 59 years old with acute or convalescent COVID-19. The CDR3 sequence is CSVEVRGTGPQETQYF. The CDR3 region has the DNA TGCAGCGTTGAAGTGAGAGGGACAGGTCCACAAGAGACCCAGTACTTC.